Detailed here is one T cell receptor beta chain. What it binds is not known. The data belong to a study of immune evolution from preneoplasia to lung adenocarcinoma. Study background: HLA loss of heterozygosity: over 5.5% AIS, more than 14% MIA, roughly 35% ADC, none AAH.

Libraries were prepared by immunoSEQ multiplex PCR; TCRdb keeps only in-frame clonotypes and omits some of them. The top ten hold around 8% of the sample, which has under 7,500 clones, about 76% seen once. Findings of the study overall: From normal lung to invasive adenocarcinoma, top clone frequencies appeared to decrease.

Germline loops: CDR1 SGDLS, CDR2 YYNGEE. V lost 0 bases, J lost 7 bases, and 13 bases lay in between. This CDR3 region has 15 residues. The sequenced sample consisted of FFPE minimally invasive lung adenocarcinoma tissue. This chain uses TRBV9 with TRBJ2-2; a possible D gene is TRBD1 (6 bases). This receptor was obtained from a person between 70 and 80 years old with lung adenocarcinoma. The CDR3 sequence: CASSVVGGASGELFF. DNA of the CDR3: TGTGCCAGCAGCGTAGTTGGGGGCGCAAGCGGGGAGCTGTTTTTT.